A selection of T cell receptor beta chains follows, all from one sample in a study of cytomegalovirus exposure and HLA in healthy donors. The repertoire was sequenced with immunoSEQ multiplex PCR; TCRdb's copy has only in-frame clones and lacks some. Among under 50,000 clones, approximately 68% were seen once, and the ten largest hold 6.3%. The sample was PBMCs. These receptors originate from a young man in good health and CMV-seronegative. The CDR3 runs from the conserved cysteine through the conserved F or W. Each record gives: CDR3 protein, D gene, V gene, J gene. The D gene is left open where the match is weak.

CASSQRNRDWNEQFF	-	TRBV14	TRBJ2-1
CASSLVGGTYNEQFF	-	TRBV11-2	TRBJ2-1
CASSLVGQGQSTYEQYF	-	TRBV5-4	TRBJ2-7
CASSSLINTEAFF	-	TRBV7-6	TRBJ1-1
CASSPARDSSSGANVLTF	TRBD1	TRBV5-1	TRBJ2-6
CASSRTGDRTRHGYTF	TRBD1	TRBV5-1	TRBJ1-2
CASSTPRRLANEQFF	-	TRBV6-5	TRBJ2-1
CASSLTGLPSGNTIYF	-	TRBV7-9	TRBJ1-3
CASSLRASHQETQYF	-	TRBV27	TRBJ2-5
CAWRRTGGSGDEQFF	TRBD1	TRBV30	TRBJ2-1
CASSDFRTSRPYEQYF	TRBD2	TRBV2	TRBJ2-7
CASRVRNRGHGTDTQYF	TRBD1	TRBV27	TRBJ2-3
CASSEVSLAREQFF	-	TRBV6-1	TRBJ2-1
CASSKTRQGSETQYF	TRBD1	TRBV2	TRBJ2-5
CASRRHFYEQYF	-	TRBV6-1	TRBJ2-7
CASSPQTSVQREGQFF	TRBD2	TRBV18	TRBJ2-1
CASSRTGLSDGYTF	-	TRBV19	TRBJ1-2
CASSAGTGPPYEQYF	TRBD1	TRBV11-1	TRBJ2-7
CASSPGGRIDTQYF	-	TRBV7-9	TRBJ2-3
CASSLVADSAGGNTIYF	-	TRBV7-6	TRBJ1-3
CASRFEGFYGYTF	-	TRBV5-1	TRBJ1-2
CASSVWDSQETQYF	TRBD1	TRBV9	TRBJ2-5
CAWSVTGGNEQFF	TRBD1	TRBV30	TRBJ2-1
CASSLLAEFYGYTF	-	TRBV5-4	TRBJ1-2
CSAYGGDTQYF	-	TRBV20-1	TRBJ2-3
CASSGGDRGAYGYTF	TRBD1	TRBV2	TRBJ1-2
CASSLNRGTEAFF	TRBD1	TRBV6-5	TRBJ1-1
CASSLSGSTDTQYF	-	TRBV5-6	TRBJ2-3